A selection of T cell receptor beta chains follows, all from one sample in a study of PD-1 blockade in classical Hodgkin lymphoma. Sequencing used immunoSEQ multiplex PCR; TCRdb keeps in-frame clones, though not all of them. The sample lists about 12,000 clones; around four fifths were seen once. The sequenced sample was CD4+ T cells from blood, obtained at baseline. All receptors derive from a human donor with classical Hodgkin lymphoma. Both conserved end residues are part of each CDR3. A D gene is named only where the DNA matches it firmly. The size entry is marked missing in some rows and otherwise reads once, few, many or a size class.

D: TRBD2
size: -
V: TRBV18
J: TRBJ2-3
CDR3: CASSPKRGGEDTQYF
DNA: TGTGCCAGCTCCCCAAAGCGGGGGGGGGAAGATACGCAGTATTTT

D: -
size: -
V: TRBV28
J: TRBJ1-3
CDR3: CASSLSGAGNTIYF
DNA: TGTGCCAGCAGTTTATCTGGGGCTGGAAACACCATATATTTT

D: -
size: -
V: TRBV7-2
J: TRBJ1-2
CDR3: CASSLQGGGSYGYTF
DNA: TGTGCCAGCAGCCTGCAAGGTGGGGGGTCCTACGGCTACACCTTC

D: TRBD2
size: few
V: TRBV7-2
J: TRBJ2-2
CDR3: CASSRQGGLTGELFF
DNA: TGTGCCAGCAGCCGCCAGGGAGGGTTGACCGGGGAGCTGTTTTTT

D: TRBD2
size: -
V: TRBV5-4
J: TRBJ2-5
CDR3: CASSFGAGGPETQYF
DNA: TGTGCCAGCAGCTTTGGAGCGGGGGGGCCGGAGACCCAGTACTTC

D: -
size: -
V: TRBV6-1
J: TRBJ2-3
CDR3: CASSDLGARDTQYF
DNA: TGTGCCAGCAGTGATCTGGGGGCCCGAGATACGCAGTATTTT

D: -
size: -
V: TRBV4-2
J: TRBJ2-6
CDR3: CASSQDTAGASGANVLTF
DNA: TGTGCCAGCAGCCAAGATACGGCGGGGGCCTCTGGGGCCAACGTCCTGACTTTC

D: TRBD1
size: -
V: TRBV7-6
J: TRBJ1-2
CDR3: CASSSEPGQDGYTF
DNA: TGTGCCAGCAGCTCCGAGCCTGGACAGGACGGCTACACCTTC

D: -
size: -
V: TRBV18
J: TRBJ2-1
CDR3: CASSPRAPPVIYNEQFF
DNA: TGTGCCAGCTCACCAAGGGCCCCTCCAGTAATCTACAATGAGCAGTTCTTC

D: -
size: -
V: TRBV28
J: TRBJ2-2
CDR3: CASRVTGELFF
DNA: TGTGCCAGCAGAGTTACCGGGGAGCTGTTTTTT

D: -
size: once
V: TRBV5-5
J: TRBJ2-7
CDR3: CASSPGTIYEQYF
DNA: TGTGCCAGCAGCCCCGGGACCATCTACGAGCAGTACTTC

D: -
size: -
V: TRBV10-3
J: TRBJ2-5
CDR3: CAIRGQGETQYF
DNA: TGTGCCATCAGGGGGCAGGGGGAGACCCAGTACTTC

D: TRBD1
size: few
V: TRBV18
J: TRBJ1-6
CDR3: CASSPPGGSYNSPLHF
DNA: TGTGCCAGCTCACCGCCAGGGGGATCCTATAATTCACCCCTCCACTTT

D: -
size: -
V: TRBV4-3
J: TRBJ2-3
CDR3: CASSQELGFGQGSDTQYF
DNA: TGCGCCAGCAGCCAAGAATTAGGTTTCGGCCAGGGGTCAGATACGCAGTATTTT

D: -
size: once
V: TRBV7-2
J: TRBJ2-7
CDR3: CASTALHNEQYF
DNA: TGTGCCAGCACTGCACTCCATAACGAGCAGTACTTC

D: -
size: once
V: TRBV28
J: TRBJ1-5
CDR3: CASSLVLDNQPQHF
DNA: TGTGCCAGCAGTTTGGTTCTCGATAATCAGCCCCAGCATTTT

D: TRBD2
size: -
V: TRBV9
J: TRBJ2-2
CDR3: CASSGGLASWDTGELFF
DNA: TGTGCCAGCAGCGGGGGACTAGCCTCATGGGACACCGGGGAGCTGTTTTTT

D: TRBD1
size: -
V: TRBV5-3
J: TRBJ1-4
CDR3: CARSCNRGRANEKLFF
DNA: TGTGCCAGAAGCTGTAACAGGGGGCGTGCTAATGAAAAACTGTTTTTT

D: -
size: -
V: TRBV10-3
J: TRBJ1-1
CDR3: CAIRGLNTEAFF
DNA: TGTGCCATCAGGGGACTGAACACTGAAGCTTTCTTT

D: TRBD1
size: few
V: TRBV7-8
J: TRBJ1-5
CDR3: CASSSPTGGHQPQHF
DNA: TGTGCCAGCAGCTCCCCGACAGGGGGCCATCAGCCCCAGCATTTT

D: -
size: -
V: TRBV6-1
J: TRBJ2-2
CDR3: CASRTRGATGELFF
DNA: TGTGCCAGCAGGACCCGGGGGGCCACCGGGGAGCTGTTTTTT

D: TRBD1
size: -
V: TRBV10-3
J: TRBJ1-4
CDR3: CAISARTGDEKLFF
DNA: TGTGCCATCAGTGCCCGGACAGGGGACGAAAAACTGTTTTTT

D: -
size: -
V: TRBV5-4
J: TRBJ1-3
CDR3: CASSFDGGSRNTIYF
DNA: TGTGCCAGCAGCTTTGACGGGGGTTCCCGGAACACCATATATTTT

D: -
size: -
V: TRBV28
J: TRBJ2-3
CDR3: CASSGPGRPSDTQYF
DNA: TGTGCCAGCAGTGGGCCCGGCAGGCCCTCGGATACGCAGTATTTT

D: -
size: -
V: TRBV18
J: TRBJ2-7
CDR3: CASSPQSYEQYF
DNA: TGTGCCAGCTCACCCCAGTCCTACGAGCAGTACTTC

D: -
size: -
V: TRBV4-3
J: TRBJ2-1
CDR3: CASSQGGPSYNEQFF
DNA: TGCGCCAGCAGCCAAGGGGGGCCATCCTACAATGAGCAGTTCTTC

D: -
size: -
V: TRBV5-1
J: TRBJ1-6
CDR3: CASSRTVRDSPLHF
DNA: TGCGCCAGCAGCCGGACAGTGCGGGATTCACCCCTCCACTTT

D: -
size: -
V: TRBV7-9
J: TRBJ1-5
CDR3: CASSSIGYGQPQHF
DNA: TGTGCCAGCAGCTCAATCGGGTACGGCCAGCCCCAGCATTTT

D: -
size: -
V: TRBV20-1
J: TRBJ1-1
CDR3: CSAQGGTEAFF
DNA: TGCAGTGCTCAGGGTGGGACTGAAGCTTTCTTT

D: -
size: -
V: TRBV9
J: TRBJ2-5
CDR3: CASSVSGETQYF
DNA: TGTGCCAGCAGCGTTTCGGGGGAGACCCAGTACTTC

D: -
size: -
V: TRBV7-9
J: TRBJ2-7
CDR3: CAGSRLSEEQYF
DNA: TGTGCCGGATCACGGCTGAGCGAAGAGCAGTACTTC

D: -
size: few
V: TRBV18
J: TRBJ1-1
CDR3: CASSMFGNTEAFF
DNA: TGTGCCAGCTCAATGTTCGGGAACACTGAAGCTTTCTTT

D: TRBD2
size: -
V: TRBV14
J: TRBJ2-1
CDR3: CASSQDLGGLKFF
DNA: TGTGCCAGCAGCCAAGATTTGGGAGGGCTAAAGTTCTTC

D: TRBD1
size: -
V: TRBV10-3
J: TRBJ1-2
CDR3: CAISDPRTGLRANYGYTF
DNA: TGTGCCATCAGTGACCCTCGGACAGGGCTCAGAGCTAACTATGGCTACACCTTC

D: -
size: -
V: TRBV2
J: TRBJ2-7
CDR3: CASSFEGNSYEQYF
DNA: TGTGCCAGCAGCTTTGAAGGGAATTCCTACGAGCAGTACTTC

D: -
size: -
V: TRBV2
J: TRBJ1-1
CDR3: CASSVRQYDTEAFF
DNA: TGTGCCAGCAGTGTTCGACAGTATGACACTGAAGCTTTCTTT

D: -
size: -
V: TRBV15
J: TRBJ2-7
CDR3: CATSRDRTSYEQYF
DNA: TGTGCCACCAGCAGAGATAGGACATCCTACGAGCAGTACTTC

D: -
size: -
V: TRBV28
J: TRBJ2-3
CDR3: CASSWGQGSTDTQYF
DNA: TGTGCCAGCAGTTGGGGCCAGGGTAGCACAGATACGCAGTATTTT

D: TRBD1
size: once
V: TRBV19
J: TRBJ1-4
CDR3: CASSRRTWDRGANEKLFF
DNA: TGTGCCAGTAGTAGACGCACTTGGGACAGAGGGGCTAATGAAAAACTGTTTTTT

D: TRBD1
size: once
V: TRBV5-5
J: TRBJ2-6
CDR3: CASSIRDRDFSGANVLTF
DNA: TGTGCCAGCAGCATACGGGACAGGGATTTCTCTGGGGCCAACGTCCTGACTTTC

D: TRBD1
size: -
V: TRBV6-6
J: TRBJ1-1
CDR3: CASRQPGQKNTEAFF
DNA: TGTGCCAGCAGGCAACCGGGACAGAAGAACACTGAAGCTTTCTTT

D: -
size: -
V: TRBV6-5
J: TRBJ1-4
CDR3: CASSRYGGQGKLFF
DNA: TGTGCCAGCAGCCGATACGGGGGGCAGGGGAAACTGTTTTTT

D: TRBD1
size: -
V: TRBV5-4
J: TRBJ2-7
CDR3: CASSVGQGTFYEQYF
DNA: TGTGCCAGCAGCGTGGGACAGGGGACCTTCTACGAGCAGTACTTC

D: -
size: -
V: TRBV11-2
J: TRBJ1-2
CDR3: CASRPVSSYGYTF
DNA: TGTGCCAGCAGGCCAGTGTCTAGCTATGGCTACACCTTC

D: -
size: -
V: TRBV7-6
J: TRBJ2-1
CDR3: CASSHRSQASNEQFF
DNA: TGTGCCAGCAGCCACAGGTCTCAGGCTAGCAATGAGCAGTTCTTC

D: -
size: -
V: TRBV20-1
J: TRBJ2-7
CDR3: CSASLTDQYF
DNA: TGCAGTGCTTCCTTGACAGACCAGTACTTC

D: TRBD2
size: -
V: TRBV11-2
J: TRBJ2-7
CDR3: CASSRGYAGDYYEQYF
DNA: TGTGCCAGCAGCAGAGGATATGCGGGGGATTACTACGAGCAGTACTTC

D: -
size: -
V: TRBV7-3
J: TRBJ2-2
CDR3: CASGGLNTGELFF
DNA: TGTGCCAGCGGGGGATTGAACACCGGGGAGCTGTTTTTT

D: -
size: -
V: TRBV19
J: TRBJ2-5
CDR3: CASSIGVGGTTGETQYF
DNA: TGTGCCAGTAGTATCGGGGTAGGGGGGACCACCGGCGAGACCCAGTACTTC

D: TRBD2
size: few
V: TRBV27
J: TRBJ2-2
CDR3: CASKVGLAVTGELFF
DNA: TGTGCCAGCAAGGTGGGACTAGCAGTCACCGGGGAGCTGTTTTTT

D: -
size: once
V: TRBV19
J: TRBJ1-5
CDR3: CASSIGLRWAQPQHF
DNA: TGTGCCAGTAGTATAGGGCTCAGGTGGGCTCAGCCCCAGCATTTT

D: -
size: -
V: TRBV11-2
J: TRBJ1-6
CDR3: CASSLVVRNSPLHF
DNA: TGTGCCAGCAGCTTAGTGGTCAGAAATTCACCCCTCCACTTT

D: -
size: once
V: TRBV5-1
J: TRBJ2-1
CDR3: CASSPSPVLTYNEQFF
DNA: TGCGCCAGCAGCCCAAGTCCGGTGCTAACCTACAATGAGCAGTTCTTC

D: TRBD2
size: -
V: TRBV11-2
J: TRBJ2-5
CDR3: CASSLGLASGVGETQYF
DNA: TGTGCCAGCAGCTTAGGTCTGGCTAGCGGGGTGGGAGAGACCCAGTACTTC

D: -
size: -
V: TRBV5-1
J: TRBJ1-4
CDR3: CASSSDRSTNEKLFF
DNA: TGCGCCAGCAGCTCGGATCGATCAACTAATGAAAAACTGTTTTTT